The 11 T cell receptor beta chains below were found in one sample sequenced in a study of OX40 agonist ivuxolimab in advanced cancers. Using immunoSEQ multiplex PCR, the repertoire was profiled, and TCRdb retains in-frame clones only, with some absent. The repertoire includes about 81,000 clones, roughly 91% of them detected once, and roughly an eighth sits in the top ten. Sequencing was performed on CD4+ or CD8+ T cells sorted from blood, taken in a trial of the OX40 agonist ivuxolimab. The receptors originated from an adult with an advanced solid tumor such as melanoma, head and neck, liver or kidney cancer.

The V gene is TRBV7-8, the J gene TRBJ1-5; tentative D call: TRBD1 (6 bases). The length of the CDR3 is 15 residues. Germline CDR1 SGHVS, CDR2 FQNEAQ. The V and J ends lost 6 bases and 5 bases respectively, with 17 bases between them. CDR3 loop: CASRLLQGWDQPQHF. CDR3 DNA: TGTGCCAGCAGACTCCTTCAGGGGTGGGATCAGCCCCAGCATTTT.

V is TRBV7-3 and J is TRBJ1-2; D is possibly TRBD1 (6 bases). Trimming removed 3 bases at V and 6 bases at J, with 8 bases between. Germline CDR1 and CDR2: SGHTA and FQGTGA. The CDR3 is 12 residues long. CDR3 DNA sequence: TGTGCCAGCAGCTTTAGGGGGGATGGCTACACCTTC. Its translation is CASSFRGDGYTF.

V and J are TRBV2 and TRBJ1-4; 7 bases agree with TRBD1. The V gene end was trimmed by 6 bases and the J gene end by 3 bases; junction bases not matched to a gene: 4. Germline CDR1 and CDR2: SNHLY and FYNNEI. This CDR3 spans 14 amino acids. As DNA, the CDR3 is TGTGCCAGCAGCCCAGGGGGACCTAATGAAAAACTGTTTTTT. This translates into CASSPGGPNEKLFF.

Written as DNA, the CDR3 is TGTGCCAGCAGCGAGTGGGACAGGAACACTGAAGCTTTCTTT. It is translated as CASSEWDRNTEAFF. V and J are TRBV9 and TRBJ1-1, with 7 bases matching TRBD1. After removal of 3 bases from V and 1 base from J, the junction contained 3 bases not matched to a gene. This CDR3 contains 14 residues. The germline CDR1 and CDR2 sequences are SGDLS and YYNGEE.

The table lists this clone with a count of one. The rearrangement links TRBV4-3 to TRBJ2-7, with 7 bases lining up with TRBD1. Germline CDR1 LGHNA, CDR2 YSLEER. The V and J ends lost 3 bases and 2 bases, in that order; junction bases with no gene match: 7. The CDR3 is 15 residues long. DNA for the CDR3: TGCGCCAGCAGCCAGGTGACAGGGCAGGCCTACGAGCAGTACTTC. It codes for CASSQVTGQAYEQYF.

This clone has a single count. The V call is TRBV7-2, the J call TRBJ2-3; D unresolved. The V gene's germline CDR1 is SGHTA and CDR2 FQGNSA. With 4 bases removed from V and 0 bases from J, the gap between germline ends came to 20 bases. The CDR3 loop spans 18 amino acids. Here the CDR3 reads CASSSAEPQYSSTDTQYF. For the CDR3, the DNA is TGTGCCAGCAGCTCGGCGGAGCCTCAATACTCTAGCACAGATACGCAGTATTTT.

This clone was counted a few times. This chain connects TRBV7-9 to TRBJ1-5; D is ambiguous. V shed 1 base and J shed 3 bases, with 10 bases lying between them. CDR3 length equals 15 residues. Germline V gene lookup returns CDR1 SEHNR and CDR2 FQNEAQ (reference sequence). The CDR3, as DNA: TGTGCCAGCAGCTTAGATCGGCAGTCCAATCAGCCCCAGCATTTT. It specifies CASSLDRQSNQPQHF.

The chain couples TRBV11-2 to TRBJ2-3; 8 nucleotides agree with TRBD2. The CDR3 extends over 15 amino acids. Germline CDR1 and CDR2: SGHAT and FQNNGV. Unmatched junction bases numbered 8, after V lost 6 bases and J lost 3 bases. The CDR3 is CASRLERGRTDTQYF. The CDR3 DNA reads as TGTGCCAGCAGACTCGAGCGGGGGAGAACAGATACGCAGTATTTT.

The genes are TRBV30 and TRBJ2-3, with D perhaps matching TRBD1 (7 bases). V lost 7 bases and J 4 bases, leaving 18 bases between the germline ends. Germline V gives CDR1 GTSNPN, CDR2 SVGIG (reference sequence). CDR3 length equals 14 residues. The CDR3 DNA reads TGTGCCTTGGAAGGTCAGGGGGGCCCAGATACGCAGTATTTT. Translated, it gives CALEGQGGPDTQYF.

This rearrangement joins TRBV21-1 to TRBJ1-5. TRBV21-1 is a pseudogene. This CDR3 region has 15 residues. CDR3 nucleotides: TGTGCCAGCTTCCGGACAAGGATGGCCGGGGAGCCCCAGCATTTT. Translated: CASFRTRMAGEPQHF.

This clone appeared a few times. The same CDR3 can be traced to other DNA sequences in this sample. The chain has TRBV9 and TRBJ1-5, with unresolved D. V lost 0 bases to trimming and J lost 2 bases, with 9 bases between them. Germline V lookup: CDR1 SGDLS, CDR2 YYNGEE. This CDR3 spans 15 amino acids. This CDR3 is CASSVGGRGNQPQHF. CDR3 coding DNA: TGTGCCAGCAGCGTAGGAGGACGTGGCAATCAGCCCCAGCATTTT.